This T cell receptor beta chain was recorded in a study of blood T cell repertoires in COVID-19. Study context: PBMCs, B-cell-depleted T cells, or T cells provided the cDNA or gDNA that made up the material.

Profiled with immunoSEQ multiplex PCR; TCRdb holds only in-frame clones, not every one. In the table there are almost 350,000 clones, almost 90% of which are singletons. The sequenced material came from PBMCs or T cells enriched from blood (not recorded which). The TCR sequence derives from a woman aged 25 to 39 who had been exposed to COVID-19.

CDR3 nucleotides: TGCGCCAGCAAGGTAGGGGGTCGGGGTGTGAACACTGAAGCTTTCTTT. Its translation is CASKVGGRGVNTEAFF. The chain links TRBV10-2 to TRBJ1-1, with a possible D match to TRBD1 (6 bases). This CDR3 is built from 16 residues. V lost 7 bases and J lost 0, with 18 bases in between. Germline loops: CDR1 WSHSY, CDR2 SAAADI.